A selection of T cell receptor beta chains follows, all from one sample in a study of regulatory T cells in long-lasting Graves disease. MiXCR, applied by TCRdb to the multiplex PCR reads, yields one record per CDR3 protein. The sample consists of about 470,000 distinct CDR3 sequences, about a fifth of them appearing once. Sequenced material: peripheral blood mononuclear cells (PBMCs), taken when the disease was refractory, from a patient treated with antithyroid drugs. The receptors were gathered from a female donor with Graves disease. The CDR3 runs from the conserved cysteine through the conserved F or W. The D gene is left open where the match is weak. The size of a clone is reported for some rows only, either as once, few or many, or as a class for expanded clones.

clone_size	j_call	d_call	v_call	cdr3_nt	cdr3_aa
-	TRBJ2-1	-	TRBV11-2	TGTGCCAGCAGCTTAGCCCCCAAGCGGAGGAGGGTTTACAATGAGCAGTTCTTC	CASSLAPKRRRVYNEQFF
-	TRBJ2-4	-	TRBV20-1	TGCAGTGTCCTCGGTCGGCCTGGGAACATTCAGTACTTC	CSVLGRPGNIQYF
-	TRBJ2-2	TRBD2	TRBV6-5	TGTGCCAGCAGTTACCATAGCGGGGGCAACACCGGGGAGCTGTTTTTT	CASSYHSGGNTGELFF
-	TRBJ2-5	TRBD2	TRBV25-1	TGTGCCAGCAGTGAAGATGGGACTAGCGGGAGGGGTGAGACCCAGTACTTC	CASSEDGTSGRGETQYF
-	TRBJ2-1	TRBD2	TRBV30	TGTGCCTGGAGTGTAGTGGGACTAGCTGGCAATGAGCAGTTCTTC	CAWSVVGLAGNEQFF
-	TRBJ2-7	TRBD1	TRBV24-1	TGTGCCACCAGTGATGGACAGGGCGTGACCTACGAGCAGTACTTC	CATSDGQGVTYEQYF
-	TRBJ2-1	-	TRBV30	TGTGCCTGGGGACAGTCCTACAATGAGCAGTTCTTC	CAWGQSYNEQFF
-	TRBJ1-1	TRBD1	TRBV7-3	TGTGCCAGCCAAGAGGGGGCGAACACTGAAGCTTTCTTT	CASQEGANTEAFF
once	TRBJ2-1	-	TRBV2	TGTGCCAGCAGGAGGGGCGAAAATGAGCAGTTCTTC	CASRRGENEQFF
few	TRBJ1-1	TRBD1	TRBV7-6	TGTGCCAGCAAACCCTTAGACTCGGGACAGCTGAGGAGTGAAGCTTTCTTT	CASKPLDSGQLRSEAFF
many	TRBJ1-2	-	TRBV28	TGTGCCAGCAGTTTAACCCCGGGCCCCTCGCCTGGCTACACCTTC	CASSLTPGPSPGYTF
many	TRBJ1-2	TRBD1	TRBV12-3/TRBV12-4	TGTGCCAGCAGTTTAGGGGGACAGGGCTACTATGGCTACACCTTC	CASSLGGQGYYGYTF
many	TRBJ2-7	-	TRBV28	TGTGCCAGCAACCCTTTGGGGGACATTAGCTACGAGCAGTACTTC	CASNPLGDISYEQYF
few	TRBJ2-3	-	TRBV20-1	TGCAGTGCTGCCCGGGCGGGGGACACTACAGATACGCAGTATTTT	CSAARAGDTTDTQYF
-	TRBJ1-1	TRBD1	TRBV19	TGTGCCAGTAGTCCCTATGGACAGGGGGTCATTGGGTCTGAAGCTTTCTTT	CASSPYGQGVIGSEAFF
few	TRBJ2-2	-	TRBV13	TGTGCCAGCAGCTTGGGGCCGGGGGCGAACACCGGGGAGCTGTTTTTT	CASSLGPGANTGELFF
-	TRBJ2-1	TRBD2	TRBV24-1	TGTGCCACCAGTCCCGGGAGGACCGAGCAGTTCTTC	CATSPGRTEQFF
few	TRBJ2-3	TRBD2	TRBV27	TGTGCCAGCAGTTTAGCGGGGGGTGGCACAGATACGCAGTATTTT	CASSLAGGGTDTQYF
-	TRBJ2-7	TRBD1	TRBV20-1	TGCAGTACGACCGATACAGGGGGTTACTACGAGCAGTACTTC	CSTTDTGGYYEQYF
-	TRBJ1-1	TRBD1	TRBV6-2/TRBV6-3	TGTGCTGGGCAGGGGGGATTGAACACTGAAGCTTTCTTT	CAGQGGLNTEAFF
-	TRBJ2-6	-	TRBV10-3	TGTGCCATCACCACCGGGCCCGGCCGGGCTGGAGGGGCCAACGTCCTGACTTTC	CAITTGPGRAGGANVLTF
-	TRBJ2-5	-	TRBV28	TGTGCCAGCGTTGCGGGAGAGACCCAGTACTTC	CASVAGETQYF
many	TRBJ1-5	-	TRBV12-3/TRBV12-4	TGTGCCAGCAGTCCGGACAGAGCTCAGCCCCAGCATTTT	CASSPDRAQPQHF
many	TRBJ1-2	-	TRBV11-2	TGTGCCAGCAGCCGGGGAAGGGTTAACTATGGCTACACCTTC	CASSRGRVNYGYTF
-	TRBJ2-7	-	TRBV19	TGTGCCAGTAGTACGTCCCCCGGGCAGGTCGAGCAGTACTTC	CASSTSPGQVEQYF
-	TRBJ2-2	-	TRBV27	TGTGCCAGCAGTTTTAGGGCAACCGGGGAGCTGTTTTTT	CASSFRATGELFF
-	TRBJ2-7	-	TRBV28	TGTGCCAGCAGTTTACCGGTAGAGGGAACTTCCTACGAGCAGTACTTC	CASSLPVEGTSYEQYF